This T cell receptor (beta chain) was obtained from a study of T cells in localized non-small cell lung cancer. The study's findings and limits: Greater blood T cell density accompanied longer overall survival. Highest T cell clonality was seen in uninvolved adjacent lung, surpassing that measured in tumor. Heterogeneity is still possible, as just one tumor region was sequenced.

Assay: immunoSEQ multiplex PCR; the TCRdb copy retains only in-frame clones and omits some. This sample has approximately 45,000 clones, with more than 85% found just once. Trimming left V 2 bases short and J 1 base short, with 5 bases between. Germline values: CDR1 SGHTA, CDR2 FQGTGA. The CDR3 contains 13 residues. Points on this clone: Its antigen is currently unknown.

The material was PBMCs, obtained before any cancer treatment. The receptor comes from a man aged 35 to 70 with stage II lung adenocarcinoma. The rearrangement links TRBV7-3 to TRBJ1-1; D is unresolved. CDR3 in amino acids: CASSLQRNTEAFF. The CDR3 DNA reads TGTGCCAGCAGCTTACAGCGGAACACTGAAGCTTTCTTT.